This TCR beta chain was identified in a study of human T cells and chemical hapten exposure. There are 16 residues in the CDR3. The germline V gene encodes CDR1 SGHVS and CDR2 FNYEAQ. The germline V and J ends were trimmed by 1 base and 4 bases, with 13 bases remaining between them. The time point here: patch test 1, 2 weeks after DPC sensitization. Stated treatment: therapeutic diphenylcyclopropenone sensitization with weekly scalp DPC. Study results and limitations: PT1 expanded TCR counts and patch test score correlated positively. Relative to control repertoires, expanded TCRs gave rise to significantly more large CDR3 similarity clusters.

This clonotype has a handful of counts. Its antigen is undetermined. TCRdb reprocessed the RACE reads via MiXCR and lists one record per CDR3 protein. The profile shows roughly 80,000 distinct CDR3 sequences, around 10% of them singletons. The sequence derives from a woman in her forties or fifties with alopecia areata. Some clones in this sample may be carry-over from other donors' samples. This sample comprised whole blood, obtained in connection with sensitization to the hapten diphenylcyclopropenone (DPC). This chain uses TRBV7-6 with TRBJ2-2, with TRBD1 as a possible D gene (5 bases). The CDR3 sequence: CASSLVGGAGTGELFF. The CDR3 coding sequence is TGTGCCAGCAGCTTAGTCGGTGGGGCAGGCACCGGGGAGCTGTTTTTT.